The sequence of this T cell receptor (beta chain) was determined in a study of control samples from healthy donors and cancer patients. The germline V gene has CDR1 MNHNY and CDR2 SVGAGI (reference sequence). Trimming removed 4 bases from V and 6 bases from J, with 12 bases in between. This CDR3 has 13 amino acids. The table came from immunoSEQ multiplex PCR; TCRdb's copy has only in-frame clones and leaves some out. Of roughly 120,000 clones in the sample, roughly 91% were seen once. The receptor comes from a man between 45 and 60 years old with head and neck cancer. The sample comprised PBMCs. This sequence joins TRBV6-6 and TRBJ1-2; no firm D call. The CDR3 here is CASSSLQRHGYTF. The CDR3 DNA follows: TGTGCCAGCAGTTCGTTGCAGAGGCATGGCTACACCTTC.